Shown below are 11 T cell receptor beta chains from a single sample sequenced in a study of T cell repertoires in cytomegalovirus infection. TCRdb recomputed calls from the reads with MiXCR, one row per CDR3 protein. The sample includes some 450,000 distinct CDR3 sequences, roughly 30% of them seen just once. The sample taken for sequencing was PBMCs. The receptors derive from a human donor in good health (CMV status not recorded). Some clones in this sample may be carry-over from other donors' samples.

V is TRBV3-1 and J is TRBJ1-5; TRBD1 agrees at 9 bases. V shed 4 bases and J 3 bases; nucleotides not matched to a gene: 10. Germline V gene lookup returns CDR1 LGHDT and CDR2 YNNKEL (reference sequence). The CDR3 is made up of 17 amino acids. CDR3 sequence reads: CASSPEGTGRYNQPQHF. In DNA, the CDR3 is TGTGCCAGCAGCCCCGAAGGGACAGGGAGATACAATCAGCCCCAGCATTTT.

Comment on this clonotype: This may stem from a read error, because a much larger clone lies one nucleotide away. The final CDR3 position lacks the conserved phenylalanine or tryptophan, pointing to a likely read error. This CDR3 reads CASKKAIAGDEQYL. The CDR3, as DNA: TGTGCCAGCAAGAAAGCAATCGCCGGCGACGAGCAGTACTTA. The V gene is TRBV7-6, the J gene TRBJ2-7; D remains ambiguous. The CDR3 is made up of 14 amino acids. V was pared by 7 bases and J by 5 bases, with 18 bases between. The germline V gene has CDR1 SGHVS and CDR2 FNYEAQ.

Comments on this clonotype: This may stem from a read error, because a much larger clone lies one nucleotide away. The J gene is TRBJ2-7, the V gene TRBV7-2; 8 positions agree with TRBD2. Looked up from germline, CDR1 is SGHTA and CDR2 is FQGNSA. The CDR3 is 16 amino acids. CDR3 in amino acids: CASSYGLGGGRYEQSF. In DNA, the CDR3 is TGTGCCAGCAGCTATGGGTTAGGCGGGGGGCGATACGAGCAGTCCTTC.

The rearrangement links TRBV27 to TRBJ2-3; D is unresolved. Per the germline V gene, CDR1 is MNHEY and CDR2 is SMNVEV (reference sequence). The V gene lost 3 bases and the J gene lost 2 bases, with 9 bases spanning the gap. The CDR3 length is 14 residues. Written as DNA, the CDR3 is TGTGCCAGCAGTTTCCTTCAAACCACAGATACGCAGTATTTT. The encoded protein is CASSFLQTTDTQYF.

About this clonotype: With a much larger clone just one base away, this may be a read error. CDR3 residues: CASAADRLNTEALF. The CDR3 DNA sequence: TGTGCCAGCGCCGCGGACAGGTTGAACACTGAAGCTTTATTT. V is TRBV2 and J is TRBJ1-1; 7 bases fit TRBD1. The CDR3 is 14 amino acids. CDR1 is SNHLY and CDR2 is FYNNEI in the germline V gene.

V gene TRBV20-1 combines with J gene TRBJ2-5, with 12 bases that match TRBD2. Germline V gives CDR1 DFQATT, CDR2 SNEGSKA (reference sequence). This CDR3 spans 16 amino acids. The junction had 10 bases not matched to a gene; V was cut back by 6 bases and J by 2 bases. Here the CDR3 reads CSARLAGAPTQETQYF. CDR3 sequence (DNA): TGCAGTGCGAGACTAGCGGGGGCACCAACTCAAGAGACCCAGTACTTC.

This clonotype was detected ten times or more. The chain carries TRBV7-8 and TRBJ1-2, with 8 bases identical to TRBD1. Germline lookup yields CDR1 SGHVS and CDR2 FQNEAQ. CDR3 size: 17 residues. V was clipped by 6 bases and J by 0 bases; unmatched bases: 12. The CDR3 region is CASSSLDRAFSNYGYTF. DNA for the CDR3: TGTGCCAGCAGTTCACTGGACAGGGCTTTTTCTAACTATGGCTACACCTTC.

In regard to this clonotype: With a much larger clone just one base away, this may be a read error. This CDR3 is missing its conserved last phenylalanine or tryptophan, likely due to a read error. This chain links TRBV7-8 with TRBJ1-6; a possible D gene is TRBD1 (6 bases). Germline CDR1 is SGHVS and CDR2 is FQNEAQ. Trimming shortened V by 7 bases and J by 5 bases, and 15 bases separated the two germline ends. The length of the CDR3 is 15 residues. The DNA of the CDR3 is TGTGCCAGCACCTTCAGGGAGGGGGATAATTCACCCCTCCACTTG. It yields the protein CASTFREGDNSPLHL.

This chain links TRBV12-5 with TRBJ2-3, with D possibly matching TRBD1 (6 bases). The CDR3 consists of 17 residues. Germline V lookup: CDR1 LGHNT, CDR2 FRNRAP. V was shortened by 7 bases and J by 1 base, with 21 bases between the two germline ends. The CDR3 DNA reads as TGTGCTAGTGACCTGGACAGCGTTTCTGCACGCACAGATACGCAGTATTTT. Protein sequence: CASDLDSVSARTDTQYF.

This clonotype was counted ten times or more. The V call is TRBV7-2, the J call TRBJ2-7, with D perhaps TRBD1 or TRBD2 (5 bases each). V was trimmed by 4 bases and J by 0 bases, leaving 10 bases between them. This CDR3 spans 14 amino acids. CDR1 SGHTA and CDR2 FQGNSA come from the germline V gene. CDR3 loop: CASSSAGTSYEQYF. CDR3 nucleotides: TGTGCCAGCAGCTCGGCAGGGACCTCCTACGAGCAGTACTTC. Full variable domain (outside the CDR3, taken from reference TRBV7-2 and TRBJ2-7): GAGVSQSPSNKVTEKGKDVELRCDPISGHTALYWYRQSLGQGLEFLIYFQGNSAPDKSGLPSDRFSAERTGGSVSTLTIQRTQQEDSAVYLCASSSAGTSYEQYFGPGTRLTVT.

This clonotype was counted many times. V is TRBV7-8 and J is TRBJ2-7; 10 bases are shared with TRBD2. J gave up 4 bases and V 2 bases, and 2 bases lay outside the gene matches. The CDR3 is 14 amino acids. Germline V CDR1 and CDR2: SGHVS, FQNEAQ. For the CDR3, the DNA is TGTGCCAGCAGCTTACTAGCGGGGGTTTACGAGCAGTACTTC. Residues: CASSLLAGVYEQYF.